The 15 T cell receptor beta chains presented below share a single source sample, sequenced in a study of shared clonotypes between healthy human individuals. Sequencing used immunoSEQ multiplex PCR; TCRdb keeps in-frame clones, though not all of them. The sample has approximately 1.9 million clones; 85% to 95% are singletons. Selected positively for CCR7 and CD45RO-negative, naive CD8 cells excluded terminally differentiated effector memory CD45RA+ cells. Sample: naive CD8+ T cells from PBMCs. The receptors come from a young man in good health. Some clones in this sample may be carry-over from other donors' samples.

The J gene is TRBJ2-5, the V gene TRBV28; 10 bases line up with TRBD1. The germline CDR1 and CDR2 sequences are MDHEN and SYDVKM. V dropped 6 bases and J dropped 6; count of bases not matched to a gene: 4. There are 13 residues in the CDR3. CDR3 sequence reads: CASRDRGEKTQYF. The CDR3 DNA reads TGTGCCAGCAGGGACAGGGGGGAAAAGACCCAGTACTTC.

The rearrangement links TRBV9 to TRBJ2-7; D call uncertain. V lost 2 bases, J lost 6 bases, and 12 bases lay in between. The germline gives CDR1 SGDLS, CDR2 YYNGEE. The CDR3 loop spans 13 amino acids. The CDR3 bases are TGTGCCAGCAGCGTCATCTACTCGGGCGAGCAGTACTTC. This sequence encodes CASSVIYSGEQYF. Filled out from reference TRBV9 and TRBJ2-7, the complete variable domain reads DSGVTQTPKHLITATGQRVTLRCSPRSGDLSVYWYQQSLDQGLQFLIQYYNGEERAKGNILERFSAQQFPDLHSELNLSSLELGDSALYFCASSVIYSGEQYFGPGTRLTVT.

The V call is TRBV4-1, the J call TRBJ2-7; D is perhaps TRBD2 (6 bases). CDR1 is MGHRA and CDR2 is YSYEKL in the germline V gene. The V end lost 0 bases, the J end lost 3 bases, and 12 bases lay between the germline ends. This CDR3 has 15 amino acids. CDR3 DNA sequence: TGCGCCAGCAGCCAAGATGCGGGAAGGTTCTACGAGCAGTACTTC. Translated, it gives CASSQDAGRFYEQYF.

The V gene is TRBV5-4, the J gene TRBJ2-7, with 14 bases that match TRBD2. The length of the CDR3 is 16 residues. After removal of 4 bases from V and 6 bases from J, the junction contained 9 bases not matched to a gene. CDR1 is SGHNT and CDR2 is YYREEE in the germline V gene (reference sequence). This chain's CDR3 is CASSHRLAGGLGEQYF. The CDR3 region has the DNA TGTGCCAGCAGCCACAGACTAGCGGGAGGGCTGGGCGAGCAGTACTTC. The full variable domain, in which reference TRBV5-4 and TRBJ2-7 provide the parts outside the CDR3, is ETGVTQSPTHLIKTRGQQVTLRCSSQSGHNTVSWYQQALGQGPQFIFQYYREEENGRGNFPPRFSGLQFPNYSSELNVNALELDDSALYLCASSHRLAGGLGEQYFGPGTRLTVT.

The chain employs TRBV5-4 and TRBJ1-1; 9 bases are a match to TRBD1. CDR3 length: 15 residues. The V gene's germline CDR1 is SGHNT and CDR2 YYREEE (reference sequence). V was pared by 4 bases and J by 3 bases, with 7 bases of the junction left unmatched. CDR3 sequence reads: CASSPGDREDTEAFF. The CDR3 nucleotides read TGTGCCAGCAGCCCCGGGGACAGGGAGGACACTGAAGCTTTCTTT.

The chain couples TRBV13 to TRBJ2-3, with 9 bases that match TRBD2. Per the germline V gene, CDR1 is PRHDT and CDR2 is FYEKMQ (reference sequence). The trim removed 4 bases at V and 1 base at J, leaving 9 bases unmatched. The CDR3 has 17 amino acids. CDR3 amino acids: CASSSRKREEGTDTQYF. In DNA form, the CDR3 reads TGTGCCAGCAGCTCAAGAAAGCGGGAGGAAGGCACAGATACGCAGTATTTT.

The chain recombines TRBV4-2 with TRBJ2-3; 7 bases are a match to TRBD2. Germline CDR1 and CDR2: LGHNA and YNFKEQ. V was pared by 0 bases and J by 5 bases, with 14 bases of the junction left unmatched. This CDR3 has 18 residues. The CDR3 DNA reads TGTGCCAGCAGCCAAGAATCAGTAGTGGTCGCTAGCGGAGATACGCAGTATTTT. Its translation: CASSQESVVVASGDTQYF.

The V and J genes are TRBV19 and TRBJ2-1, with 8 bases identical to TRBD1. From germline, CDR1 is LNHDA and CDR2 SQIVND (reference sequence). V dropped 0 bases and J dropped 8; count of bases not matched to a gene: 9. This CDR3 is 16 amino acids long. The CDR3 is CASSIDPDRAEDEQFF. The CDR3 nucleotides are TGTGCCAGTAGTATAGACCCGGACAGGGCCGAGGATGAGCAGTTCTTC.

The CDR3 nucleotides read TGTGCCAGCGAAGCGGGGGGGCGGGTAGATACGCAGTATTTT. It is translated as CASEAGGRVDTQYF. The rearrangement uses TRBV9 and TRBJ2-3, with 10 bases identical to TRBD2. The CDR3 consists of 14 residues. Germline loops: CDR1 SGDLS, CDR2 YYNGEE. V trimming: 7 bases; J trimming: 5 bases; junction bases outside the gene matches: 7.

This chain connects TRBV13 to TRBJ2-6; perhaps D is TRBD1 or TRBD2 (5 bases each). The germline gives CDR1 PRHDT, CDR2 FYEKMQ (reference sequence). The CDR3 consists of 16 residues. V lost 7 bases and J 3 bases, leaving 16 bases between the germline ends. The CDR3 DNA is TGTGCCAGCACCATACATCCGGGGCTTGGGGCCAACGTCCTGACTTTC. Translation: CASTIHPGLGANVLTF.

The chain has TRBV29-1 and TRBJ1-1; D unresolved. The length of the CDR3 is 12 residues. Germline-derived CDR1 and CDR2 are SQVTM and ANQGSEA. V was shortened by 7 bases and J by 3 bases, with 12 bases between the two germline ends. The DNA for the CDR3 is TGCAGCGCTCGGACTCCCGACACTGAAGCTTTCTTT. Translating it yields CSARTPDTEAFF.

The chain employs TRBV7-9 and TRBJ2-1; D gene uncertain. CDR1 is SEHNR and CDR2 is FQNEAQ in the germline V gene (reference sequence). The CDR3 has 11 residues. The V end was cut by 5 bases, the J end by 10 bases, with 9 bases between. The CDR3 protein is CASSRAPEQFF. The CDR3 DNA follows: TGTGCCAGCAGCCGTGCCCCGGAGCAGTTCTTC. The variable domain in full, completed from reference TRBV7-9 and TRBJ2-1, reads DTGVSQNPRHKITKRGQNVTFRCDPISEHNRLYWYRQTLGQGPEFLTYFQNEAQLEKSRLLSDRFSAERPKGSFSTLEIQRTEQGDSAMYLCASSRAPEQFFGPGTRLTVL.

The rearrangement links TRBV6-1 to TRBJ2-7; 11 bases map to TRBD2. The J segment lost 4 bases and the V segment lost 2 bases, leaving 7 bases of the junction unmatched. Germline CDR1 is MNHNS and CDR2 is SASEGT. The CDR3 runs to 16 residues. Written as DNA, the CDR3 is TGTGCCAGCAGTGAATGGCTAGCGGGAGGAGGATACGAGCAGTACTTC. It codes for CASSEWLAGGGYEQYF.

The gene calls are TRBV9 and TRBJ2-3; either TRBD1 or TRBD2 may supply D (6 bases each). V lost 3 bases and J lost 7, with 21 bases in between. CDR3 length: 16 residues. Per the germline V gene, CDR1 is SGDLS and CDR2 is YYNGEE. The CDR3 bases are TGTGCCAGCAGCGACAACCGGGACACGGGGGCAAATACGCAGTATTTT. Amino acids: CASSDNRDTGANTQYF.

The J gene is TRBJ1-2, the V gene TRBV27; the D gene is possibly TRBD1 (5 bases). V was clipped by 2 bases and J by 6 bases, with 10 bases between them. CDR1 is MNHEY and CDR2 is SMNVEV in the germline V gene (reference sequence). The CDR3 consists of 13 residues. This CDR3 is CASSLVGANGYTF. For the CDR3, the DNA is TGTGCCAGCAGTTTAGTAGGGGCCAATGGCTACACCTTC.